This TCR beta chain appears in the sequencing data of a study of vaccination effects on CD4 cells after COVID-19 (dated by TCRdb to between 2021 and 2023). Describing the broader study: Each participant received two doses of an mRNA SARS-CoV-2 vaccine, either BNT162b2 or mRNA-1273. SARS-CoV-2 spike-specific CD4+ TCR repertoires were compared before and after mRNA vaccination in COVID-19 convalescent patients and in infection-naive vaccine recipients. The full study included over 8 COVID-19 convalescent patients and a few SARS-CoV-2-naive healthy vaccine recipients. Cultures from other donors in the study were sequenced with the Oncomine TCR Beta short-read assay on an Illumina iSeq 100.

The study at large found these results: Both infection-induced and vaccine-induced clones contracted markedly at late post-vaccination timepoints, which is consistent with waning T cell responses. The study was limited by a small number of convalescent patients, and early post-infection timepoints were lacking. Among healthy vaccine recipients, nearly all vaccine-induced clones were SARS-CoV-2 mono-reactive, and just 1 of 255 was cross-reactive with common cold coronaviruses.

About this clone itself: What this receptor recognizes is not known. No base quality values were provided; no much bigger clone lies one nucleotide off.

Receptor amplification or capture employed the immunoSEQ multiplex PCR assay. DNA from the cultured, isolated CD4+ T cells was subjected to TCR beta CDR3 sequencing. The study's own analysis went as follows. The analysis removed non-productive TCR sequences, trimmed reads to the CDR3 region, and retained only CDR3s that were 7 or more amino acids long. Antigen-specific clonotypes were identified using the MANAFEST web app by comparison of expansion in peptide wells against reference cultures. To count as positive, a clone had to show expansion at FDR<0.05 compared with the reference and with all other wells, an odds ratio above 5, and a frequency above 0.1% in two replicate wells. Cross-reactive clonotypes were defined as significantly expanded in SARS-CoV-2 spike wells and in at least one common cold coronavirus spike condition. CDR3 similarity was assessed by Levenshtein distance using the stringdist R package, and unrooted trees were constructed with ape in R 3.6.1. Entries here come from immuneACCESS through TCRdb and include only in-frame sequences with V and J called. Some clones fail to appear in such tables; in the studies checked, an unresolved V gene covers under half of the shortfall, and the cause of the remainder is unknown. The DNA gave D and trimming, while V, J and clone size come from that table. Present in this sample are tens of thousands of clones, around 76% of which were seen just once. The top ten clones comprise roughly 2.8% of the sample.

In the ViraFEST assay, PBMC were stimulated with viral peptide pools, and antigen-specific CD4+ T cell clonotypes were then identified by expansion using TCR sequencing. After around ten days of culture, CD4+ T cells were isolated with the EasySep CD4+ T cell isolation kit. Healthy vaccine recipients had no prior SARS-CoV-2 infection, confirmed by negative nucleocapsid antibodies before and after vaccination. A few million PBMC per well were cultured in IMDM with roughly 5% human AB serum, 8 to 10 IU/ml IL-2 and gentamicin, plus 10 ug/ml peptides. On days 3 and 7, half of the culture medium was replaced with fresh IL-2-containing medium. Each peptide stimulation condition was cultured in triplicate wells unless otherwise noted. PBMC were separated from whole blood using Ficoll-Paque Plus gradient centrifugation and were then either cryopreserved at -140C or used fresh. The spike proteins of SARS-CoV-2 and of the common cold coronaviruses HCoV-NL63, HCoV-OC43 and HCoV-229E were spanned by overlapping peptide pools. The QIAamp micro DNA kit was used to extract genomic DNA from the cultured CD4+ T cells.

Sequencing was performed on CD4+ T cells from PBMCs cultured with HCoV-NL63 spike peptides, taken before COVID-19 vaccination. The intended sense of this specimen's cell subset or site label: HCoV-NL63 spike overlapping peptide pool stimulation. The sequence derives from a human donor who received a COVID-19 vaccine.

The sequenced DNA is TGCGCCAGCAGCTTGGTTTTGAACACTGAAGCTTTCTTT. This codes for CASSLVLNTEAFF. This chain is built from TRBV5-1 and TRBJ1-1; no D gene call is confident. Trimming takes 0 bases from V and 0 bases from J, and the germline ends sit 3 bases apart. The CDR3, cysteine through phenylalanine, is 13 amino acids long. Here the CDR3 DNA is all that survives: 39 bases in frame from base 1. From a lookup of the germline V gene, CDR1 and CDR2 are SGHRS and YFSETQ.